One and the same sample provided the 16 T cell receptor beta chains below, sequenced in a study of Ad26.COV2.S vaccination and SARS-CoV-2 variants (dated by TCRdb to about 2021). Receptors were amplified or captured by the immunoSEQ multiplex PCR assay. The source is immuneACCESS, and TCRdb retained only in-frame sequences with V and J called. Part of the clones is not carried over; for the studies checked, unresolved V genes explain less than half of this, and the remainder is unexplained. The sample records roughly 390,000 clones, about 88% of which are singletons. The ten largest clones take up 3.5% of the sample. Interpreted using the paper, the treatment or condition label stands for: some 19 received Ad26.COV2.S at low or high dose, single or two shots; about 5 received placebo; per-sample allocation not given. For vaccine and placebo recipients, the sequenced repertoires came from samples collected on day 63 after the first injection.

Specimen: peripheral blood, collected in a trial of Ad26.COV2.S vaccine versus placebo. These receptors came from a person aged 18 to 59 who received the Ad26.COV2.S COVID-19 vaccine or a placebo.

Here the CDR3 reads CATSRDPGERSTFF. The CDR3 nucleotides are TGTGCCACCAGCAGAGATCCAGGGGAGCGGTCGACTTTCTTT. The J gene is TRBJ1-1, the V gene TRBV15; D might be TRBD1 (6 bases). CDR3 length: 14 amino acids. V shed 0 bases and J shed 12 bases, with 17 bases lying between them. Germline CDR1 is LNHNV and CDR2 is YYDKDF (reference sequence).

V and J are TRBV29-1 and TRBJ2-1; the match to TRBD2 covers 7 bases. The trim removed 7 bases at V and 8 bases at J, leaving 11 bases unmatched. CDR3 length: 13 residues. The germline V gene encodes CDR1 SQVTM and CDR2 ANQGSEA. CDR3 sequence reads: CSADRGDSDEQFF. CDR3 DNA: TGCAGCGCCGATCGGGGGGATTCGGATGAGCAGTTCTTC.

The chain couples TRBV9 to TRBJ2-3; tentative D call: TRBD2 (7 bases). The CDR3 is 16 amino acids. The germline CDR1 and CDR2 sequences are SGDLS and YYNGEE. Between the trimmed V and J ends, which lost 0 bases and 0 bases, there was a span of 11 bases. In DNA, the CDR3 is TGTGCCAGCAGCGTAGACGGGGGGCTGAGCACAGATACGCAGTATTTT. Protein sequence: CASSVDGGLSTDTQYF.

This chain uses TRBV9 with TRBJ2-7, with D perhaps matching TRBD2 (5 bases). The germline V gene encodes CDR1 SGDLS and CDR2 YYNGEE. The CDR3 consists of 13 residues. Trimming left V 4 bases short and J 6 bases short, with 14 bases between. CDR3 DNA sequence: TGTGCCAGCAGCCCAGAGGGCAGAAGCGAGCAGTACTTC. Residues: CASSPEGRSEQYF. The full variable domain, with the rest looked up from reference TRBV9 and TRBJ2-7, is DSGVTQTPKHLITATGQRVTLRCSPRSGDLSVYWYQQSLDQGLQFLIQYYNGEERAKGNILERFSAQQFPDLHSELNLSSLELGDSALYFCASSPEGRSEQYFGPGTRLTVT.

The chain recombines TRBV23-1 with TRBJ2-1; a possible D gene is TRBD2 (5 bases). TRBV23-1 is an ORF, with its function uncertain. The CDR3 has 16 amino acids. The V end lost 8 bases, the J end lost 5 bases, and 22 bases lay between the germline ends. CDR3 sequence (DNA): TGCGCCAGCGGAGTCAGCAGCGGTGGGGAAAACAATGAGCAGTTCTTC. Its protein product is CASGVSSGGENNEQFF.

This chain joins TRBV3-1 (or the pseudogene TRBV3-2) and TRBJ1-2, with D possibly TRBD1 on 5 matching bases. The V end lost 8 bases, the J end lost 10 bases, and 11 bases lay between the germline ends. The germline gives CDR1 LGHDT, CDR2 YNNKEL (reference sequence). CDR3 length equals 10 residues. The CDR3 is CASGGGVYTF. Written as DNA, the CDR3 is TGTGCCAGCGGTGGGGGGGTCTACACCTTC.

This chain uses TRBV27 with TRBJ1-1; D is undetermined. Trimming left V 4 bases short and J 6 bases short, with 12 bases between. Germline V gene lookup returns CDR1 MNHEY and CDR2 SMNVEV (reference sequence). This CDR3 is built from 13 residues. This CDR3 is CASSSGRFPEAFF. DNA of the CDR3: TGTGCCAGCAGTTCTGGCAGATTCCCTGAAGCTTTCTTT.

The chain is built from TRBV12-3 or TRBV12-4 and TRBJ2-1; 9 bases fit TRBD1. V was pared by 6 bases and J by 4 bases, with 1 base of the junction left unmatched. The CDR3 runs to 13 residues. For the CDR3, the DNA is TGTGCCAGCAGCGGGACAGGGTACAATGAGCAGTTCTTC. It encodes CASSGTGYNEQFF.

The chain links TRBV7-8 to TRBJ1-4; no clear D gene. The CDR3 covers 15 residues. V was shortened by 3 bases and J by 8 bases, with 16 bases between the two germline ends. The germline V gene has CDR1 SGHVS and CDR2 FQNEAQ. The CDR3 region has the DNA TGTGCCAGCAGCTTGCGGCCAGAACGGGGAGAAAAACTGTTTTTT. Its protein is CASSLRPERGEKLFF.

The rearrangement links TRBV5-1 to TRBJ2-3; D is perhaps TRBD1 or TRBD2 (5 bases each). This CDR3 has 17 amino acids. V lost 4 bases and J 2 bases, leaving 20 bases between the germline ends. Germline CDR1 reads SGHRS; CDR2 reads YFSETQ. CDR3 nucleotide sequence: TGCGCCAGCAGCCCCACCATACAGGACTTTTACACAGATACGCAGTATTTT. Its translation is CASSPTIQDFYTDTQYF.

The chain recombines TRBV13 with TRBJ1-2, with 8 bases aligning to TRBD1. The CDR3 is made up of 14 amino acids. Looked up from germline, CDR1 is PRHDT and CDR2 is FYEKMQ (reference sequence). V was pared by 3 bases and J by 4 bases, with 4 bases of the junction left unmatched. The CDR3 sequence is CASSLGQAIYGYTF. DNA of the CDR3: TGTGCCAGCAGCTTGGGACAGGCAATCTATGGCTACACCTTC.

The chain couples TRBV27 to TRBJ2-7; D is perhaps TRBD2 (6 bases). V dropped 1 base and J dropped 7 bases, with 14 bases sitting between them. The CDR3 extends over 14 amino acids. Germline V lookup: CDR1 MNHEY, CDR2 SMNVEV (reference sequence). The CDR3 nucleotides are TGTGCCAGCAGTTTATTCGGCAGGGCGGGGGAGCAGTACTTC. Translating gives CASSLFGRAGEQYF.

This sequence joins TRBV19 and TRBJ1-2; 7 nucleotides agree with TRBD1. Losses at the gene ends were 6 bases for V and 2 bases for J; bases not matched to a gene: 9. The CDR3 contains 15 residues. CDR1 and CDR2 (germline): LNHDA, SQIVND (reference sequence). The CDR3 DNA sequence: TGTGCCAGTAGCGATCCAGGGGGGATCAACTATGGCTACACCTTC. It is translated as CASSDPGGINYGYTF.

The CDR3 sequence: CASSPSVSSGANVLTF. The CDR3 DNA reads TGTGCCAGCAGCCCATCCGTAAGCTCTGGGGCCAACGTCCTGACTTTC. This sequence joins TRBV11-2 and TRBJ2-6, with D unclear. The V end was cut by 5 bases, the J end by 0 bases, with 11 bases between. This CDR3 has 16 amino acids. CDR1 and CDR2 (germline): SGHAT, FQNNGV.

The chain couples TRBV11-2 to TRBJ1-1; D may be TRBD1 (5 bases). V was clipped by 5 bases and J by 1 base, with 14 bases between them. The CDR3 spans 15 residues. Per the germline V gene, CDR1 is SGHAT and CDR2 is FQNNGV. For the CDR3, the DNA is TGTGCCAGCAGCCCCCTTAGGGGCAGGAACACTGAAGCTTTCTTT. Translation gives CASSPLRGRNTEAFF.

This rearrangement joins TRBV13 to TRBJ2-3, with D possibly TRBD1 on 7 matching bases. The CDR3 runs to 16 residues. Germline CDR1 PRHDT, CDR2 FYEKMQ (reference sequence). The V gene lost 5 bases and the J gene lost 2 bases, with 17 bases spanning the gap. The CDR3: CASSQGDGGLTDTQYF. The CDR3 nucleotides are TGTGCCAGCAGCCAGGGGGACGGGGGCCTCACAGATACGCAGTATTTT.